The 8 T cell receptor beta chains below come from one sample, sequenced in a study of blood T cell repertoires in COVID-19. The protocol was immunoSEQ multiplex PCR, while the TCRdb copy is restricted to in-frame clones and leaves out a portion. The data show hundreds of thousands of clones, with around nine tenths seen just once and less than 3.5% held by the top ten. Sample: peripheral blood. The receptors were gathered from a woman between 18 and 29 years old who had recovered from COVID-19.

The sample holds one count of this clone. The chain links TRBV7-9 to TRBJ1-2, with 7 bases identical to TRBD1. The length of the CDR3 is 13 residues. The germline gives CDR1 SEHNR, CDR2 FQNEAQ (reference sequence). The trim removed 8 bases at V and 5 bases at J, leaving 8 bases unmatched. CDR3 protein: CASWGDSLYGYTF. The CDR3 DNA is TGTGCCAGCTGGGGGGACAGCTTATATGGCTACACCTTC.

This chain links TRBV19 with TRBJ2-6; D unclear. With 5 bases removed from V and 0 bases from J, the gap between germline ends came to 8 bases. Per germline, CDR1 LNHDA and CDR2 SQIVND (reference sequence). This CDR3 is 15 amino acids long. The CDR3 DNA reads TGTGCCAGTAGTTACAGTAACTCTGGGGCCAACGTCCTGACTTTC. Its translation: CASSYSNSGANVLTF.

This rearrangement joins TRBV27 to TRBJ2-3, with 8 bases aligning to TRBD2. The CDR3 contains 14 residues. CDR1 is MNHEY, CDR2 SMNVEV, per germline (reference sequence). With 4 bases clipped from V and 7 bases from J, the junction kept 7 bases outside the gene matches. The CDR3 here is CASSSGGPGHTQYF. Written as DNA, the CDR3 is TGTGCCAGCAGTTCGGGAGGGCCCGGACATACGCAGTATTTT.

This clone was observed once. The CDR3 coding sequence is TGTGCCAGCAGTCAACTAGCGGGATCGAGGAACGAGCAGTACGTC. This codes for CASSQLAGSRNEQYV. The rearrangement uses TRBV6-2 or TRBV6-3 and TRBJ2-7; 10 bases agree with TRBD2. Germline CDR1 MNHEY, CDR2 SVGEGT. V gave up 5 bases and J gave up 5 bases; unmatched junction bases: 9. This CDR3 is built from 15 residues.

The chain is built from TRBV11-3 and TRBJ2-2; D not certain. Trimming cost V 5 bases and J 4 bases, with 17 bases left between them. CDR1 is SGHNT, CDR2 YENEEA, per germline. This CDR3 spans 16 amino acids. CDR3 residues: CASSPILGSVTGELFF. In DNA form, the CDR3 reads TGTGCCAGCAGCCCCATCCTAGGTTCGGTCACCGGGGAGCTGTTTTTT.

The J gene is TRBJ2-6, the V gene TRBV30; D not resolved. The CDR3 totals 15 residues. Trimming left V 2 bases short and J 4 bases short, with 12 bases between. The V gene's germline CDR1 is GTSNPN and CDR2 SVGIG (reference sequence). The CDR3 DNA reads TGTGCCTGGAGTAGAGTCCGCCTCGGGGCCAACGTCCTGACTTTC. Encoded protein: CAWSRVRLGANVLTF.

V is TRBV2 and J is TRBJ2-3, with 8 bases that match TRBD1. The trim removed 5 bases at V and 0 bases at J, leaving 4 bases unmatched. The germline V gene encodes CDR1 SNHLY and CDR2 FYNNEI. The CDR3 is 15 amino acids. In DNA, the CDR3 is TGTGCCAGCAGTCGACAGGGGAGTAGCACAGATACGCAGTATTTT. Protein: CASSRQGSSTDTQYF.

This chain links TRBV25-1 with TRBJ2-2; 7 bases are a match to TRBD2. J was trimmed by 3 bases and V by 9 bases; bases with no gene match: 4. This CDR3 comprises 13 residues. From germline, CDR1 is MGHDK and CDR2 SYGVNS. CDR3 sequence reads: CASIAGDTGELFF. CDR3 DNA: TGTGCCAGTATTGCGGGAGACACCGGGGAGCTGTTTTTT.